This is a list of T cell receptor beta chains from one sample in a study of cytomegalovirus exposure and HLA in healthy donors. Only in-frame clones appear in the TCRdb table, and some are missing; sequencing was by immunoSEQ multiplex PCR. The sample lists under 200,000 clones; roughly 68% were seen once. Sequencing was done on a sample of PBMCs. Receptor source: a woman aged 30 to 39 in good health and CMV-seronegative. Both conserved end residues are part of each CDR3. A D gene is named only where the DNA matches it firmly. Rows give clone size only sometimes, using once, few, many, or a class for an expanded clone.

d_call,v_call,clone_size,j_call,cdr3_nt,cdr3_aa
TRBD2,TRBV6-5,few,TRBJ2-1,TGTGCCAGCAGTTCCGCTCGACTAGCTCGGGAGCAGTTCTTC,CASSSARLAREQFF
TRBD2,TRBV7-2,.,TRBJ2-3,TGTGCCAGCAGCCGAGGCGGGAGAAGCACAGATACGCAGTATTTT,CASSRGGRSTDTQYF
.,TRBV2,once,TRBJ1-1,TGTGCCAGCAGTCTGACAGGTCTCGGCGTAGATGAAGCTTTCTTT,CASSLTGLGVDEAFF
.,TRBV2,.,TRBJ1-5,TGTGCCAGCAGTGACGACGGGACAAGGAATCAGCCCCAGCATTTT,CASSDDGTRNQPQHF
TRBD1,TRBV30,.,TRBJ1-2,TGTGCCTGGAGTCAAGGGACAGGGAATGGCTACACCTTC,CAWSQGTGNGYTF
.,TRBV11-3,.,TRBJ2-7,TGTGCCAGCAGTCGGGACTCCTACGAGCAGTACTTC,CASSRDSYEQYF
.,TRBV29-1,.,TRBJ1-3,TGCAGCGTTGAATTCGGGGAGTTGAGCTCTGGAAACACCATATATTTT,CSVEFGELSSGNTIYF
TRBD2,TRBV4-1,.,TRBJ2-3,TGCGCCAGCAGCCGGATAGTAGCGGGAGGGCCAGGCACAGATACGCAGTATTTT,CASSRIVAGGPGTDTQYF
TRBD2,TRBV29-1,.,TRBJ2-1,TGCAGCGTTGAAGAACCCAGCGGGAGCTCCTACAATGAGCAGTTCTTC,CSVEEPSGSSYNEQFF
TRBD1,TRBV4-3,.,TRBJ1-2,TGCGCCAGCAGCCAAGATACGGGACAGATCTATGGCTACACCTTC,CASSQDTGQIYGYTF
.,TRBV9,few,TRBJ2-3,TGTGCCAGCAGCGTAGGTTACTCCACAGATACGCAGTATTTT,CASSVGYSTDTQYF
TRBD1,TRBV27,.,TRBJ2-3,TGTGCCAGCAGTGACAGGGCTCCTAGCACAGATACGCAGTATTTT,CASSDRAPSTDTQYF
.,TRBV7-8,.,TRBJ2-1,TGTGCCAGCAGCTTTACTAGTGGGGTTTACAATGAGCAGTTCTTC,CASSFTSGVYNEQFF